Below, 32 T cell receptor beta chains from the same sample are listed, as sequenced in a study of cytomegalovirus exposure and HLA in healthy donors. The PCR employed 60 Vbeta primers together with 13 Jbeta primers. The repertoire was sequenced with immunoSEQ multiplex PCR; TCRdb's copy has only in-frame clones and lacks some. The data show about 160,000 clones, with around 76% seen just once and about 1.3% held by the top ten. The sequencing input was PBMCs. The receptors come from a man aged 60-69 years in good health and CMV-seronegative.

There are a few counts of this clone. The CDR3 is CASLSLPGNTIYF. Here the CDR3 DNA reads TGTGCCAGCCTAAGCCTTCCTGGAAACACCATATATTTT. This chain uses TRBV18 with TRBJ1-3; no clear D gene. The CDR3 extends over 13 amino acids. The V gene lost 8 bases and the J gene lost 2 bases, with 10 bases spanning the gap. Germline V gene data show CDR1 as KGHSH and CDR2 as LQKENI. The variable domain in full, with the rest retrieved from reference TRBV18 and TRBJ1-3, is NAGVMQNPRHLVRRRGQEARLRCSPMKGHSHVYWYRQLPEEGLKFMVYLQKENIIDESGMPKERFSAEFPKEGPSILRIQQVVRGDSAAYFCASLSLPGNTIYFGEGSWLTVV.

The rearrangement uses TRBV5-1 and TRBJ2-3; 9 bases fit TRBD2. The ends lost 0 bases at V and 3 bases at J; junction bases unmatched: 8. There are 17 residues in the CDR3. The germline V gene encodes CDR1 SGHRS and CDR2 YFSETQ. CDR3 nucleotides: TGCGCCAGCAGCTTGGGTTACGCGGGGGGGACAACAGATACGCAGTATTTT. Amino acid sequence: CASSLGYAGGTTDTQYF.

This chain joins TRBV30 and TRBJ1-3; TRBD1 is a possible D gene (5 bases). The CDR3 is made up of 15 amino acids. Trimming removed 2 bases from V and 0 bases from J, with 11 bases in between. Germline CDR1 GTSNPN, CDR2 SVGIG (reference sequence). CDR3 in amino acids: CAWSRQISSGNTIYF. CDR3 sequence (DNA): TGTGCCTGGAGTCGACAGATCAGCTCTGGAAACACCATATATTTT.

CDR3 sequence reads: CASRHKGAPWSYTF. CDR3 nucleotides: TGTGCCAGCAGACATAAAGGGGCCCCCTGGAGCTACACCTTC. This chain uses TRBV13 with TRBJ1-2, with D perhaps matching TRBD1 (5 bases). This CDR3 has 14 residues. Trimming took 6 bases from V and 9 from J, leaving 20 bases between them. Germline V gene data show CDR1 as PRHDT and CDR2 as FYEKMQ (reference sequence).

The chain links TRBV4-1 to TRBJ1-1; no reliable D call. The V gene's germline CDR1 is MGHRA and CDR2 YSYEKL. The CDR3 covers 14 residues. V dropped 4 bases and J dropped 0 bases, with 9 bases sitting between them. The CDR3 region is CASSLQVMNTEAFF. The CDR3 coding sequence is TGCGCCAGCAGCCTCCAGGTTATGAACACTGAAGCTTTCTTT.

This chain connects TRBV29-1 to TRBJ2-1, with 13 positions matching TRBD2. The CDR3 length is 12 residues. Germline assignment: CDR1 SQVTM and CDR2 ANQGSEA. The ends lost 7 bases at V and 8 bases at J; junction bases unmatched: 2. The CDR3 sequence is CSAGLAGDEQFF. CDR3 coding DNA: TGCAGCGCCGGACTAGCGGGAGATGAGCAGTTCTTC.

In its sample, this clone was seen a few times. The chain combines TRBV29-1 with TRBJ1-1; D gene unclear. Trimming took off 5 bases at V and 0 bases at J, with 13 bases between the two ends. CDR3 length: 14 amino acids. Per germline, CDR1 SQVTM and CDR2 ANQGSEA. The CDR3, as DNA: TGCAGCGTTATTAGACAAACCATGAACACTGAAGCTTTCTTT. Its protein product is CSVIRQTMNTEAFF.

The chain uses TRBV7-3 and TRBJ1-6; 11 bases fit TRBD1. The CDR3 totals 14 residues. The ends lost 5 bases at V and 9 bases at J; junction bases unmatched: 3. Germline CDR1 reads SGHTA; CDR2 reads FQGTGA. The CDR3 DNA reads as TGTGCCAGCAGCCGGGACAGGGGGTTTTCACCCCTCCACTTT. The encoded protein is CASSRDRGFSPLHF.

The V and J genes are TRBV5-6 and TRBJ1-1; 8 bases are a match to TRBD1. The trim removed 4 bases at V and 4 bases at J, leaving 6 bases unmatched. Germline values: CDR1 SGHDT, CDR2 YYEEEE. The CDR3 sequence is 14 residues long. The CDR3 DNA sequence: TGTGCCAGCAGCAAGGACAGGGTATCCACTGAAGCTTTCTTT. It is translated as CASSKDRVSTEAFF.

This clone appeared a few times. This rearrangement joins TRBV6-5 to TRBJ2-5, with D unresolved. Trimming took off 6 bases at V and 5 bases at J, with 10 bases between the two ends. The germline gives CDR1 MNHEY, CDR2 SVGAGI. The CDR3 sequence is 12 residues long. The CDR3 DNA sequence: TGTGCCAGCAGCTCTTTTTCGGAGACCCAGTACTTC. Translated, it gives CASSSFSETQYF.

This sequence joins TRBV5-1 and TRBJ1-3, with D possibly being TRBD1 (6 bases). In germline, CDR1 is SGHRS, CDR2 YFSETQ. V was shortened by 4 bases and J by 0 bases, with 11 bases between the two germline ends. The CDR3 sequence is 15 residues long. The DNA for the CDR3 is TGCGCCAGCAGCGCTCAGGGGCTCTCTGGAAACACCATATATTTT. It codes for CASSAQGLSGNTIYF.

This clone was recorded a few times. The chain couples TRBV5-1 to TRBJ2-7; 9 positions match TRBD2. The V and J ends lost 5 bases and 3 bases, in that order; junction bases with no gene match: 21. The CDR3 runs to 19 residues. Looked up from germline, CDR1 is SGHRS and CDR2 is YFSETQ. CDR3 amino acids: CASRFRDSGTSSYFYEQYF. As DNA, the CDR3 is TGCGCCAGCAGGTTCCGGGACTCCGGGACTAGCTCCTATTTCTACGAGCAGTACTTC.

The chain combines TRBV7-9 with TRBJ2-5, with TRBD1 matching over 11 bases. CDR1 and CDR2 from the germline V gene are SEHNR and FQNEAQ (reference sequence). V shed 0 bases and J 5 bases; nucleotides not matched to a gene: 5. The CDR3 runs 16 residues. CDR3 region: CASSLARTGGRETQYF. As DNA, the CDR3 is TGTGCCAGCAGCTTAGCGCGGACAGGGGGCAGGGAGACCCAGTACTTC.

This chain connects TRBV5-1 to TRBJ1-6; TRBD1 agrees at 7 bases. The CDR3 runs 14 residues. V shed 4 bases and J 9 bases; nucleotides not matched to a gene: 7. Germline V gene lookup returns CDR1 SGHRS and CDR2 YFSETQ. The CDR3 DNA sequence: TGCGCCAGCAGCCTCTCGGGACAGACTTCACCCCTCCACTTT. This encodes CASSLSGQTSPLHF. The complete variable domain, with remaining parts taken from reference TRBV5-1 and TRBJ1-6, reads KAGVTQTPRYLIKTRGQQVTLSCSPISGHRSVSWYQQTPGQGLQFLFEYFSETQRNKGNFPGRFSGRQFSNSRSEMNVSTLELGDSALYLCASSLSGQTSPLHFGNGTRLTVT.

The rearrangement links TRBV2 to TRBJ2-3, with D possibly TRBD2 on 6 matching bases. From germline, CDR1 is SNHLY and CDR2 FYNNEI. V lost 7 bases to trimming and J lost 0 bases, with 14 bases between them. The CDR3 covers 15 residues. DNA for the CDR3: TGTGCCAGCACCCTACTAGCCTCTAGCACAGATACGCAGTATTTT. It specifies CASTLLASSTDTQYF.

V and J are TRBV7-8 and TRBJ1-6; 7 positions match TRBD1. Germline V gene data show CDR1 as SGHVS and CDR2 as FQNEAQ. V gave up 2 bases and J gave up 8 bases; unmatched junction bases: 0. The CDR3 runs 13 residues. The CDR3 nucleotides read TGTGCCAGCAGCTTACAGGGGGATTCACCCCTCCACTTT. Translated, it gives CASSLQGDSPLHF.

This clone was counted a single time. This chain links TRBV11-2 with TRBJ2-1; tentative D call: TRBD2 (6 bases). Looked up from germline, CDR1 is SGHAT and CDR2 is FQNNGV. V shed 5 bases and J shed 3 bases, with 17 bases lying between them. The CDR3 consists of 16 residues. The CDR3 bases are TGTGCCAGCAGCCACCTTGCTGGCGGGGTCTACAATGAGCAGTTCTTC. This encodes CASSHLAGGVYNEQFF.

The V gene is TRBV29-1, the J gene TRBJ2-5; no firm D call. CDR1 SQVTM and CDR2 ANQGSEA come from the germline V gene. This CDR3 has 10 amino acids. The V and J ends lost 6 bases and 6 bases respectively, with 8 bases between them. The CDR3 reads CSVYLQTQYF. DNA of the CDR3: TGCAGCGTGTACTTACAGACCCAGTACTTC.

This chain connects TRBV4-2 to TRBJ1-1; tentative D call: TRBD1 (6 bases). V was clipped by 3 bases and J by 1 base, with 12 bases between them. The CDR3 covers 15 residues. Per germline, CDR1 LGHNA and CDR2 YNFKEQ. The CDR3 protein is CASSHPGHSNTEAFF. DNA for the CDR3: TGTGCCAGCAGCCACCCGGGACACTCGAACACTGAAGCTTTCTTT.

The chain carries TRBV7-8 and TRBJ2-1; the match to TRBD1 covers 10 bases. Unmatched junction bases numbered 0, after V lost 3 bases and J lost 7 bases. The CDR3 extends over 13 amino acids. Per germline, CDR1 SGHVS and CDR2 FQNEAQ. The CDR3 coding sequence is TGTGCCAGCAGCTTGGACAGGGGGAATGAGCAGTTCTTC. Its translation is CASSLDRGNEQFF.

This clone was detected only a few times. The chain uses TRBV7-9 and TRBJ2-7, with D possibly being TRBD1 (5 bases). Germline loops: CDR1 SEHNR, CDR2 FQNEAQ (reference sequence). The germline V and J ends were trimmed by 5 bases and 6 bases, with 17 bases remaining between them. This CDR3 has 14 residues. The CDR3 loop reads CASSTSSGIVEQYF. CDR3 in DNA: TGTGCCAGCAGCACTTCATCAGGGATCGTCGAGCAGTACTTC.

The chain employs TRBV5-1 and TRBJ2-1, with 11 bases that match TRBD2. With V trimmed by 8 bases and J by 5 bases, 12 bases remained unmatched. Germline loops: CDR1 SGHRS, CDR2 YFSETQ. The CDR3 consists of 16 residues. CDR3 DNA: TGCGCCAGTAGAAGGACCGGGACTAGCGGAAACAATGAGCAGTTCTTC. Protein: CASRRTGTSGNNEQFF.

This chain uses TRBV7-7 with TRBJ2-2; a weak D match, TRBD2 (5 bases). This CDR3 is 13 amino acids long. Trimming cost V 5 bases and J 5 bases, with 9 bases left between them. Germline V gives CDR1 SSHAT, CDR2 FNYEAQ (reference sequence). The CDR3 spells CASSPGFTGELFF. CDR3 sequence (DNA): TGTGCCAGCAGCCCGGGGTTTACCGGGGAGCTGTTTTTT.

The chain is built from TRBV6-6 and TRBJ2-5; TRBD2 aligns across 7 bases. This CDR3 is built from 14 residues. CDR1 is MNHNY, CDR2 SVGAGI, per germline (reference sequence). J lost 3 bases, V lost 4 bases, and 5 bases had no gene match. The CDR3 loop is CASSSRGGEETQYF. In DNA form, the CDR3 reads TGTGCCAGCAGTTCAAGGGGAGGGGAAGAGACCCAGTACTTC.

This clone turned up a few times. Here the CDR3 reads CACSHGTGSYEQYF. CDR3 bases: TGTGCCTGTTCACACGGGACAGGGTCCTACGAGCAGTACTTC. V usage is TRBV30 and J usage is TRBJ2-7; 9 bases match TRBD1. Unmatched junction bases numbered 7, after V lost 6 bases and J lost 1 base. CDR3 length: 14 amino acids. Germline CDR1 GTSNPN, CDR2 SVGIG (reference sequence).

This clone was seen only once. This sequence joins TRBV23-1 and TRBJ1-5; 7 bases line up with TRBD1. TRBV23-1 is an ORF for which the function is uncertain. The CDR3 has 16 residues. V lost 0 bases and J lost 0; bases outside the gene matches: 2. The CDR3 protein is CASSQSTGNSNQPQHF. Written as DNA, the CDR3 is TGCGCCAGCAGTCAATCGACAGGGAATAGCAATCAGCCCCAGCATTTT.

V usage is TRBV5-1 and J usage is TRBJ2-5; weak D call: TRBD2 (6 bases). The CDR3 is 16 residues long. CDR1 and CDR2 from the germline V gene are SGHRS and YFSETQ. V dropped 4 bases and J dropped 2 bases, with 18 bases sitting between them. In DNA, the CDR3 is TGCGCCAGCAGCCCCGGACGGCGGGGTTGGCAAGAGACCCAGTACTTC. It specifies CASSPGRRGWQETQYF. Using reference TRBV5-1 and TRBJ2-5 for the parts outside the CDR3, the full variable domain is KAGVTQTPRYLIKTRGQQVTLSCSPISGHRSVSWYQQTPGQGLQFLFEYFSETQRNKGNFPGRFSGRQFSNSRSEMNVSTLELGDSALYLCASSPGRRGWQETQYFGPGTRLLVL.

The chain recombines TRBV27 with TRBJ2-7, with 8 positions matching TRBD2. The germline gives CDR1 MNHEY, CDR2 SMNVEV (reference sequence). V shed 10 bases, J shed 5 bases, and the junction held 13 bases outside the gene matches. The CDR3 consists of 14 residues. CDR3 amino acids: CATAAAGGSDEQYF. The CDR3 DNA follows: TGTGCCACTGCTGCGGCGGGAGGTAGCGACGAGCAGTACTTC.

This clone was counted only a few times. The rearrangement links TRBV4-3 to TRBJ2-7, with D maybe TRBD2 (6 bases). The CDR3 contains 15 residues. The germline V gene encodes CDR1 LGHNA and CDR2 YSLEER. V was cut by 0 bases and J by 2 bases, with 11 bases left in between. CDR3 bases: TGCGCCAGCAGCCAAGATCCGGAGGGAGCCTACGAGCAGTACTTC. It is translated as CASSQDPEGAYEQYF.

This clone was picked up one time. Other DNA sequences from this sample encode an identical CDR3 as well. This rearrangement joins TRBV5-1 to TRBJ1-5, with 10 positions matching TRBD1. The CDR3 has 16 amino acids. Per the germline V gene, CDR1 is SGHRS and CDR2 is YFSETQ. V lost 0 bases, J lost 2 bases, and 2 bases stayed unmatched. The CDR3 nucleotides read TGCGCCAGCAGCTTGGGGGACAGGGGAGGCAATCAGCCCCAGCATTTT. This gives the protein CASSLGDRGGNQPQHF.

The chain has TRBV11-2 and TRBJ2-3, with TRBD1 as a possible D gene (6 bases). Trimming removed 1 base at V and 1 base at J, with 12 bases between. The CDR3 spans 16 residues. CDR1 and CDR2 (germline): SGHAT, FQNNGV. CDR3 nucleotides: TGTGCCAGCAGCTTAGGGGGGCGACAGGGCACAGATACGCAGTATTTT. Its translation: CASSLGGRQGTDTQYF.

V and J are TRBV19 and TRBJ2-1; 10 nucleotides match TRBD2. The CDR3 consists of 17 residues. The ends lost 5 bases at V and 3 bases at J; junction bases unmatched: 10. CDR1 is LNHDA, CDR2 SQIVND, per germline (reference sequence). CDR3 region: CASSSHGAGGIYNEQFF. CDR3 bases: TGTGCCAGTAGTTCACACGGAGCGGGGGGGATCTACAATGAGCAGTTCTTC.